This T cell receptor beta chain was recovered during a study of OX40 agonist ivuxolimab in advanced cancers. This clone was counted between two and nine times. Data came from immunoSEQ multiplex PCR; TCRdb stores just in-frame clones and leaves some out. The sample includes around 46,000 clones, 75% to 90% of them seen just once. CDR3 length equals 16 residues. From germline, CDR1 is LNHDA and CDR2 SQIVND (reference sequence). V was cut by 0 bases and J by 4 bases, with 12 bases left in between. Sampled blood was obtained at baseline, cycle 4 day 1, and cycle 7 day 1. The origin of this receptor is an adult with an advanced solid tumor such as melanoma, head and neck, liver or kidney cancer. V usage is TRBV19 and J usage is TRBJ1-4; tentative D call: TRBD1 (5 bases). The sequenced sample was CD4+ or CD8+ T cells sorted from blood, obtained in a trial of the OX40 agonist ivuxolimab. Here the CDR3 DNA reads TGTGCCAGTAGTATAGATCTGGGGGACTTTAATGAAAAACTGTTTTTT. Translation gives CASSIDLGDFNEKLFF.